Here is one T cell receptor beta chain with its context. Authors' analysis steps: Nucleated cell counts were estimated from reference gene primer amplification. The table came from immunoSEQ multiplex PCR; TCRdb's copy has only in-frame clones and leaves some out. D and trimming come from the DNA, and the V and J calls and clone size come from that table. In the table there are some 200,000 clones, under 90% of which are singletons. This specimen comes from a study of blood T cell repertoires in COVID-19. Across the whole study: Acute-phase and convalescent COVID-19 samples originated in the United States, Italy and Spain. PBMCs, B-cell-depleted T cells, or T cells provided the cDNA or gDNA that made up the material.

The receptor was isolated from a man aged 25 to 40 with active or convalescent COVID-19. Sequenced sample: peripheral blood.

CDR3 loop: CAISESIRTDNEQFF. The CDR3 DNA is TGTGCCATCAGTGAGTCTATTAGGACTGACAATGAGCAGTTCTTC. V usage is TRBV10-3 and J usage is TRBJ2-1; TRBD2 is a possible D gene (5 bases). V lost 0 bases, J lost 5 bases, and 11 bases lay in between. CDR3 length: 15 amino acids. The germline V gene encodes CDR1 ENHRY and CDR2 SYGVKD.